This T cell receptor (beta chain) comes out of a study of blood T cell repertoires in COVID-19. Study background: The United States, Italy and Spain provided the acute and convalescent COVID-19 samples. Sample material is recorded as cDNA or gDNA derived from T cells, B-cell-depleted T cells, or PBMCs.

Sequencing used immunoSEQ multiplex PCR; TCRdb keeps in-frame clones, though not all of them. The table has around 370,000 clones, approximately 89% seen once. V shed 5 bases and J shed 6 bases, with 14 bases lying between them. The CDR3 has 14 amino acids. Germline V CDR1 and CDR2: LNHNV, YYDKDF (reference sequence). The origin of this receptor is a woman in her late teens or twenties who had recovered from COVID-19. Sequencing was done on a sample of peripheral blood. The rearrangement links TRBV15 to TRBJ2-1; weak D call: TRBD2 (5 bases). The CDR3 DNA sequence: TGTGCCACCAGCCATGGGGAGCGGCTCAATGAGCAGTTCTTC. Translated, it gives CATSHGERLNEQFF.